Here is one T cell receptor (beta chain) with its context. Its target is not known. The germline V gene has CDR1 GTSNPN and CDR2 SVGIG (reference sequence). The ends were cut back, 2 bases at V and 2 bases at J, with 12 bases in the middle. This CDR3 spans 14 amino acids. This sample was included in a study of cytomegalovirus exposure and HLA in healthy donors. Vbeta (60) and Jbeta (13) primers were used in the PCR. The repertoire was sequenced with immunoSEQ multiplex PCR; TCRdb's copy has only in-frame clones and lacks some. Of around 120,000 clones in the sample, about 83% were seen once. Study-wide points: The likely origin of a cluster of highly shared sequence variants was a sequencing artifact. Later, an analysis showed that TCR beta chains associated with HLA were more clonally expanded than others that were equally common.

V is TRBV30 and J is TRBJ1-2; tentatively, D is TRBD1 (5 bases). Sequencing used PBMCs. The receptor's source is a female donor in good health and CMV-seropositive. The CDR3 region is CAWSFWGLNYGYTF. The CDR3 bases are TGTGCCTGGAGTTTCTGGGGCTTGAACTATGGCTACACCTTC.